The clone carrying this T cell receptor beta chain was counted between two and nine times. This specimen belongs to a study of regulatory T cells in long-lasting Graves disease. The time point was: persistent/refractory GD, antithyroid drugs over 5 years with positive TRAb. PBMC RNA was the source of the TCR library. Combining iRepertoire HTBI primers with Arm-PCR of CDR3 regions, the authors built TCR beta libraries. How the authors handled the data: Identified segments across samples numbered under 80 TRBV and approximately 14 TRBJ. TCRdb processed the multiplex PCR reads anew with MiXCR; each CDR3 protein has one entry. The V and J calls reflect TCRdb's pipeline rather than the authors' work. The data show roughly 700,000 distinct CDR3 sequences, about 32% seen once. The material sequenced was peripheral blood mononuclear cells (PBMCs), taken when the disease was refractory, from a patient treated with antithyroid drugs. This receptor was identified in a female donor with Graves disease.

CDR3 region: CASGLLSTEAFF. Here the CDR3 DNA reads TGTGCCAGCGGACTACTTAGCACTGAAGCTTTCTTT. The V call is TRBV2, the J call TRBJ1-1; no firm D call. The CDR3 length is 12 residues. Trimming stripped 8 bases from V and 4 bases from J, with 11 bases between. Germline CDR1 reads SNHLY; CDR2 reads FYNNEI.